Listed here are 2 T cell receptor beta chains from one sample, sequenced in a study of CD8 T cells in ankylosing spondylitis. Findings and limits, study-wide: What seemed typical of ankylosing spondylitis blood was a TCR beta motif built from several highly homologous variants.

Their target antigens are unknown. MiXCR was run by TCRdb on the 5' RACE reads, yielding one entry per CDR3 protein. The sample includes 220,000 or so distinct CDR3 sequences, about 18% of them seen just once. Material for sequencing was blood, either unsorted or a sorted T cell fraction (not recorded which). The receptors come from a male donor with ankylosing spondylitis.

The genes are TRBV12-3 or TRBV12-4 and TRBJ1-2; 8 nucleotides line up with TRBD1. V lost 4 bases to trimming and J lost 2 bases; unmatched junction nucleotides: 6. The CDR3 sequence is 15 residues long. DNA for the CDR3: TGTGCCAGCAGTTCAACCGGGGACAGGAACTATGGCTACACCTTC. Translated: CASSSTGDRNYGYTF.

This clonotype appeared a few times. This chain uses TRBV7-8 with TRBJ1-5; 11 positions match TRBD1. Germline assignment: CDR1 SGHVS and CDR2 FQNEAQ. This CDR3 is built from 16 residues. V lost 4 bases, J lost 6 bases, and 8 bases stayed unmatched. CDR3 amino acids: CASSSGQGAQGQPQHF. In DNA form, the CDR3 reads TGTGCCAGCAGCTCAGGACAGGGGGCGCAGGGTCAGCCCCAGCATTTT.